This T cell receptor (beta chain) derives from a study of cytomegalovirus exposure and HLA in healthy donors. Whole-study results and caveats: Trimming of TCR beta V- and J-genes showed a link, identified in a later analysis, to a missense DCLRE1C variant. Versus the approximately 720-donor mean, an Asian-associated ancestry cluster reportedly showed fewer N-insertions in a later analysis.

Both 60 Vbeta primers and 13 Jbeta primers went into the PCR. Using immunoSEQ multiplex PCR, the repertoire was profiled, and TCRdb retains in-frame clones only, with some absent. Counted here are about 190,000 clones, over 70% occurring once; the ten biggest clones make up around 4%. Germline CDR1 reads MNHEY; CDR2 reads SMNVEV (reference sequence). This CDR3 is 14 amino acids long. The ends lost 4 bases at V and 6 bases at J; junction bases unmatched: 2. Remarks on this clone: Its antigen is still unknown.

The chain has TRBV27 and TRBJ1-6; 8 bases agree with TRBD1. The TCR sequence derives from a man aged 50 or older in good health and CMV-seronegative. Sequencing was performed on PBMCs. DNA for the CDR3: TGTGCCAGCAGTTCACAGGGGGTTAATTCACCCCTCCACTTT. It is translated as CASSSQGVNSPLHF.